A single sample is the source of the 29 T cell receptor beta chains below, sequenced in a study of blood T cell repertoires in COVID-19. Clones were sequenced by immunoSEQ multiplex PCR, and TCRdb holds only the in-frame ones, with some missing. Of 150,000 to 200,000 clones in the sample, approximately 90% were seen once. The sequenced material came from PBMCs or T cells enriched from blood (not recorded which). Receptors were obtained from a woman aged 50 to 65 who had recovered from COVID-19.

The V call is TRBV5-6, the J call TRBJ2-7; 8 positions match TRBD1. In germline, CDR1 is SGHDT, CDR2 YYEEEE. Losses at the gene ends were 3 bases for V and 0 bases for J; bases not matched to a gene: 5. This CDR3 region has 15 residues. The DNA for the CDR3 is TGTGCCAGCAGCTCAACAGGGGGACTCTCCTACGAGCAGTACTTC. This gives the protein CASSSTGGLSYEQYF.

The chain has TRBV11-1 and TRBJ1-1; tentatively, D is TRBD1 (6 bases). This CDR3 has 14 amino acids. Germline V gives CDR1 SGHAT, CDR2 FQDESV (reference sequence). With 1 base removed from V and 3 bases from J, the gap between germline ends came to 9 bases. Here the CDR3 DNA reads TGTGCCAGCAGCTTAGATGCAGGGGACACTGAAGCTTTCTTT. Translation: CASSLDAGDTEAFF.

This clone was recorded only once. The chain employs TRBV7-2 and TRBJ2-5, with 10 bases identical to TRBD2. The germline V gene encodes CDR1 SGHTA and CDR2 FQGNSA. V lost 4 bases and J lost 4; bases outside the gene matches: 3. This CDR3 region has 14 residues. CDR3 in amino acids: CASSYRTSGETQYF. Here the CDR3 DNA reads TGTGCCAGCAGCTATAGGACTAGCGGAGAGACCCAGTACTTC.

This chain connects TRBV7-2 to TRBJ1-2; 9 bases map to TRBD1. This CDR3 has 13 residues. The germline CDR1 and CDR2 sequences are SGHTA and FQGNSA. V gave up 4 bases and J gave up 3 bases; unmatched junction bases: 0. CDR3 in amino acids: CASSWDRDYGYTF. The DNA for the CDR3 is TGTGCCAGCAGCTGGGACAGGGACTATGGCTACACCTTC.

This rearrangement joins TRBV7-8 to TRBJ1-1, with D perhaps matching TRBD1 (5 bases). Germline V gene lookup returns CDR1 SGHVS and CDR2 FQNEAQ. This CDR3 is built from 17 residues. The ends were cut back, 0 bases at V and 2 bases at J, with 16 bases in the middle. Here the CDR3 reads CASSLAAQGAGNTEAFF. The DNA of the CDR3 is TGTGCCAGCAGCTTAGCGGCTCAGGGCGCCGGAAACACTGAAGCTTTCTTT. Drawing the rest from reference TRBV7-8 and TRBJ1-1, the complete variable domain is GAGVSQSPRYKVAKRGQDVALRCDPISGHVSLFWYQQALGQGPEFLTYFQNEAQLDKSGLPSDRFFAERPEGSVSTLKIQRTQQEDSAVYLCASSLAAQGAGNTEAFFGQGTRLTVV.

V and J are TRBV3-1 (or the pseudogene TRBV3-2) and TRBJ2-7; 7 nucleotides line up with TRBD1. Germline V lookup: CDR1 LGHDT, CDR2 YNNKEL (reference sequence). The CDR3 loop spans 14 amino acids. J gave up 0 bases and V 5 bases, and 4 bases lay outside the gene matches. The CDR3 reads CASSNSGGSYEQYF. Written as DNA, the CDR3 is TGTGCCAGCAGCAACTCAGGGGGCTCCTACGAGCAGTACTTC.

The chain has TRBV5-1 and TRBJ2-1; 12 bases fit TRBD2. The length of the CDR3 is 15 residues. Germline lookup yields CDR1 SGHRS and CDR2 YFSETQ. Trimming at V came to 1 base and at J to 6 bases, leaving 2 bases not matched to a gene. The CDR3 nucleotides are TGCGCCAGCAGCTTGTCTAGCGGGGGGGCCAATGAGCAGTTCTTC. This sequence encodes CASSLSSGGANEQFF.

V gene TRBV6-1 combines with J gene TRBJ1-3, with 8 bases identical to TRBD1. The V gene's germline CDR1 is MNHNS and CDR2 SASEGT. CDR3 length: 16 residues. V was clipped by 4 bases and J by 1 base; unmatched bases: 6. CDR3 protein: CASSANWDRSGNTIYF. The CDR3 DNA reads TGTGCCAGCAGTGCGAACTGGGACAGGTCTGGAAACACCATATATTTT.

This sequence joins TRBV4-2 and TRBJ2-3, with 10 bases identical to TRBD2. Germline lookup yields CDR1 LGHNA and CDR2 YNFKEQ. The junction had 5 bases not matched to a gene; V was cut back by 0 bases and J by 11 bases. The CDR3 runs to 14 residues. The CDR3 loop reads CASSQELAGRLQYF. The CDR3, as DNA: TGTGCCAGCAGCCAAGAACTAGCGGGGAGGTTGCAGTATTTT.

The V gene is TRBV2, the J gene TRBJ2-7, with 10 positions matching TRBD1. The CDR3 sequence is 14 residues long. CDR1 is SNHLY and CDR2 is FYNNEI in the germline V gene. With V trimmed by 3 bases and J by 6 bases, 5 bases remained unmatched. The chain's CDR3 is CASSDRTGGIEQYF. In DNA form, the CDR3 reads TGTGCCAGCAGTGATAGGACAGGGGGGATCGAGCAGTACTTC.

V is TRBV7-9 and J is TRBJ2-3; D might be TRBD1 (5 bases). Germline V gene sequence: CDR1 SEHNR, CDR2 FQNEAQ (reference sequence). This CDR3 comprises 14 residues. The germline V and J ends were trimmed by 5 bases and 0 bases, with 9 bases remaining between them. In nucleotides, the CDR3 is TGTGCCAGCAGCGGGGCATTTAGCACAGATACGCAGTATTTT. This codes for CASSGAFSTDTQYF.

The chain joins TRBV19 to TRBJ1-6; 7 bases fit TRBD1. CDR1 is LNHDA and CDR2 is SQIVND in the germline V gene (reference sequence). The junction had 10 bases not matched to a gene; V was cut back by 4 bases and J by 7 bases. This CDR3 spans 16 amino acids. This chain's CDR3 is CASSTKTGTVNSPLHF. The CDR3 bases are TGTGCCAGTAGTACCAAGACCGGGACAGTCAATTCACCCCTCCACTTT.

This chain connects TRBV19 to TRBJ1-3; D gene unclear. The CDR3 is 13 residues long. The germline V gene has CDR1 LNHDA and CDR2 SQIVND (reference sequence). V was pared by 6 bases and J by 4 bases, with 10 bases between. CDR3 nucleotide sequence: TGTGCCAGTAGGAACAGCCTCGGAAACACCATATATTTT. Amino acid sequence: CASRNSLGNTIYF.

The V call is TRBV7-9, the J call TRBJ1-5; 9 bases are shared with TRBD1. The CDR3 covers 18 residues. Germline CDR1 and CDR2: SEHNR and FQNEAQ (reference sequence). J was trimmed by 3 bases and V by 1 base; bases with no gene match: 10. The CDR3 sequence: CASSLDLTRDRANQPQHF. Written as DNA, the CDR3 is TGTGCCAGCAGCTTAGATTTGACCCGGGACAGGGCCAATCAGCCCCAGCATTTT. The complete variable domain, with remaining parts taken from reference TRBV7-9 and TRBJ1-5, reads DTGVSQNPRHKITKRGQNVTFRCDPISEHNRLYWYRQTLGQGPEFLTYFQNEAQLEKSRLLSDRFSAERPKGSFSTLEIQRTEQGDSAMYLCASSLDLTRDRANQPQHFGDGTRLSIL.

The genes are TRBV19 and TRBJ1-2; 7 nucleotides align to TRBD1. V lost 4 bases to trimming and J lost 4 bases; unmatched junction nucleotides: 9. This CDR3 has 15 residues. The V gene's germline CDR1 is LNHDA and CDR2 SQIVND (reference sequence). In DNA form, the CDR3 reads TGTGCCAGTAGTACCACAGGGGAAGGGGCCTATGGCTACACCTTC. Its translation is CASSTTGEGAYGYTF.

The chain has TRBV5-1 and TRBJ2-7; 11 bases are shared with TRBD2. The germline gives CDR1 SGHRS, CDR2 YFSETQ. The CDR3 consists of 15 residues. V gave up 4 bases and J gave up 3 bases; unmatched junction bases: 6. CDR3 residues: CASSTLAGGLYEQYF. The CDR3 DNA reads TGCGCCAGCAGCACCCTAGCGGGGGGCCTCTACGAGCAGTACTTC. The complete variable domain, with remaining parts taken from reference TRBV5-1 and TRBJ2-7, reads KAGVTQTPRYLIKTRGQQVTLSCSPISGHRSVSWYQQTPGQGLQFLFEYFSETQRNKGNFPGRFSGRQFSNSRSEMNVSTLELGDSALYLCASSTLAGGLYEQYFGPGTRLTVT.

The DNA of the CDR3 is TGCGCCAGCAGCTGGGACAGGGGAGCCTATGGCTACACCTTC. Translating gives CASSWDRGAYGYTF. The gene calls are TRBV5-1 and TRBJ1-2; the match to TRBD1 covers 10 bases. The CDR3 extends over 14 amino acids. CDR1 is SGHRS, CDR2 YFSETQ, per germline. The trim removed 3 bases at V and 4 bases at J, leaving 3 bases unmatched. The full variable domain, its missing parts supplied by reference TRBV5-1 and TRBJ1-2, is KAGVTQTPRYLIKTRGQQVTLSCSPISGHRSVSWYQQTPGQGLQFLFEYFSETQRNKGNFPGRFSGRQFSNSRSEMNVSTLELGDSALYLCASSWDRGAYGYTFGSGTRLTVV.

As concerns this clone: One end of the junction fails to match germline, which may point to a read error. V is TRBV7-6 and J is TRBJ2-2; TRBD1 agrees at 7 bases. There are 15 residues in the CDR3. Germline V lookup: CDR1 SGHVS, CDR2 FNYEAQ. CDR3 nucleotide sequence: TGTGCCAGCAGCCCGGACAGGCTGGACACGGGGGAGCTGTTTTTT. It translates to CASSPDRLDTGELFF.

This clone appeared a single time. The chain recombines TRBV6-5 with TRBJ1-1; D unresolved. This CDR3 contains 13 residues. Trimming left V 2 bases short and J 1 base short, with 5 bases between. Germline V CDR1 and CDR2: MNHEY, SVGAGI. As DNA, the CDR3 is TGTGCCAGCAGTTACCGGGGGAACACTGAAGCTTTCTTT. Its translation: CASSYRGNTEAFF.

The rearrangement joins TRBV3-1 (or the pseudogene TRBV3-2) to TRBJ2-1, with 9 positions matching TRBD1. Looked up from germline, CDR1 is LGHDT and CDR2 is YNNKEL (reference sequence). The CDR3 extends over 15 amino acids. V lost 5 bases, J lost 6 bases, and 8 bases stayed unmatched. The CDR3 loop reads CASSYWTGVSNEQFF. CDR3 DNA sequence: TGTGCCAGCAGCTACTGGACAGGGGTAAGCAATGAGCAGTTCTTC.

The chain recombines TRBV11-2 with TRBJ1-6; 7 bases fit TRBD1. V lost 7 bases to trimming and J lost 2 bases; unmatched junction nucleotides: 5. From germline, CDR1 is SGHAT and CDR2 FQNNGV. The length of the CDR3 is 15 residues. In DNA, the CDR3 is TGTGCCAGCAACCCGGGGACAGCCTATAATTCACCCCTCCACTTT. Translation: CASNPGTAYNSPLHF.

This clone was detected a few times. The gene calls are TRBV5-5 and TRBJ2-1, with 14 bases matching TRBD2. The germline gives CDR1 SGHKS, CDR2 YYEKEE (reference sequence). The CDR3 runs 17 residues. Trimming at V came to 4 bases and at J to 3 bases, leaving 6 bases not matched to a gene. Here the CDR3 reads CASSTGLAGAFYNEQFF. As DNA, the CDR3 is TGTGCCAGCAGCACGGGACTAGCGGGGGCCTTCTACAATGAGCAGTTCTTC.

V is TRBV15 and J is TRBJ2-2; D might be TRBD1 (5 bases). V shed 0 bases and J shed 2 bases, with 13 bases lying between them. CDR3 length equals 17 residues. Germline-derived CDR1 and CDR2 are LNHNV and YYDKDF (reference sequence). The CDR3: CATSRDGPGSNTGELFF. For the CDR3, the DNA is TGTGCCACCAGCAGAGATGGTCCAGGGTCAAACACCGGGGAGCTGTTTTTT.

This chain joins TRBV5-1 and TRBJ2-1; 8 bases match TRBD2. Trimming took 1 base from V and 9 from J; bases not matched to a gene: 9. Per the germline V gene, CDR1 is SGHRS and CDR2 is YFSETQ. The CDR3 is 15 amino acids. The CDR3 protein is CASSLTAGGTGEQFF. The CDR3 nucleotides read TGCGCCAGCAGCTTGACGGCGGGGGGCACGGGTGAGCAGTTCTTC.

The genes are TRBV7-2 and TRBJ1-5; 9 positions agree with TRBD1. The CDR3 contains 14 residues. In germline, CDR1 is SGHTA, CDR2 FQGNSA. The junction had 3 bases not matched to a gene; V was cut back by 5 bases and J by 4 bases. Here the CDR3 DNA reads TGTGCCAGCAGCGAGGGACAGGGAAATCAGCCCCAGCATTTT. The encoded protein is CASSEGQGNQPQHF.

The genes are TRBV9 and TRBJ2-7, with a possible D match to TRBD2 (5 bases). V lost 0 bases and J lost 6, with 13 bases in between. The CDR3 runs 14 residues. From germline, CDR1 is SGDLS and CDR2 YYNGEE. Here the CDR3 reads CASSVATWAGEQYF. CDR3 sequence (DNA): TGTGCCAGCAGCGTAGCCACCTGGGCGGGCGAGCAGTACTTC.

The chain combines TRBV19 with TRBJ2-1; D unclear. The CDR3 is made up of 17 amino acids. Germline loops: CDR1 LNHDA, CDR2 SQIVND (reference sequence). Trimming pared 4 bases from V and 0 bases from J, leaving 16 bases between. CDR3 DNA: TGTGCCAGTAGTACCGATTCTCGGGTGAGCTCCTACAATGAGCAGTTCTTC. It translates to CASSTDSRVSSYNEQFF.

The DNA for the CDR3 is TGCGCCAGCGGCCTAGCGATCGGGGGGGGCGGCGAGCAGTACTTC. It yields the protein CASGLAIGGGGEQYF. The rearrangement uses TRBV5-1 and TRBJ2-7; 8 positions agree with TRBD2. V shed 7 bases, J shed 6 bases, and the junction held 15 bases outside the gene matches. This CDR3 spans 15 amino acids. Germline loops: CDR1 SGHRS, CDR2 YFSETQ. Full variable domain (remainder filled in from reference TRBV5-1 and TRBJ2-7): KAGVTQTPRYLIKTRGQQVTLSCSPISGHRSVSWYQQTPGQGLQFLFEYFSETQRNKGNFPGRFSGRQFSNSRSEMNVSTLELGDSALYLCASGLAIGGGGEQYFGPGTRLTVT.

The rearrangement uses TRBV2 and TRBJ2-3; 11 positions match TRBD1. The CDR3 has 13 amino acids. J gave up 6 bases and V 6 bases, and 2 bases lay outside the gene matches. Looked up from germline, CDR1 is SNHLY and CDR2 is FYNNEI. This CDR3 reads CASRGQGADTQYF. The CDR3 DNA reads TGTGCCAGCAGAGGACAGGGGGCCGATACGCAGTATTTT.